This T cell receptor beta chain was identified in a study of shared clonotypes between healthy human individuals. In germline, CDR1 is MGHRA, CDR2 YSYEKL. This CDR3 contains 15 residues. V dropped 1 base and J dropped 2; count of bases not matched to a gene: 1. Method: immunoSEQ multiplex PCR; TCRdb's copy keeps in-frame clones and lacks some. The sample lists 2 million to 2.5 million clones, 80% to 95% occurring once. Concerning this clone: The same CDR3 also results from other DNA sequences found in this sample.

The V and J genes are TRBV4-1 and TRBJ2-5, with 10 bases that match TRBD2. The clonotype comes from a young man in good health. Some clones in this sample may be carry-over from other donors' samples. Material for sequencing was naive CD4+ T cells from PBMCs. Regarding subset: CD45RA+ positively selected. The CDR3 DNA follows: TGCGCCAGCAGCCAAGGGACTAGCGGACAAGAGACCCAGTACTTC. Residues: CASSQGTSGQETQYF.